Following are 32 T cell receptor beta chains from one sample sequenced in a study of CD8 T cells in Susac syndrome. Reverse transcription of about 0.45 to 1 ug RNA was carried out with random hexamers. TCRdb analysed the immunoSEQ multiplex PCR reads with MiXCR anew, one entry per CDR3 protein. The table lists roughly 100,000 distinct CDR3 sequences, 94% of them singletons. The source material was CD8+ T cells from PBMCs. The receptors here all came from a human donor with Susac syndrome.

The table lists this clonotype with a count of one. V is TRBV7-8 and J is TRBJ2-2, with TRBD1 matching 9 bases. Trimming cost V 2 bases and J 0 bases; bases outside gene matches: 4. CDR3 length equals 17 residues. Germline CDR1 is SGHVS and CDR2 is FQNEAQ. CDR3 region: CASSLPRQGANTGELFF. For the CDR3, the DNA is TGTGCCAGCAGCTTACCCAGACAGGGGGCGAACACCGGGGAGCTGTTTTTT.

V gene TRBV7-6 combines with J gene TRBJ2-1, with D maybe TRBD1 (6 bases). The length of the CDR3 is 16 residues. With 5 bases removed from V and 7 bases from J, the gap between germline ends came to 21 bases. Germline CDR1 and CDR2: SGHVS and FNYEAQ. CDR3 region: CASSPSVAGARNEQFF. The CDR3 DNA sequence: TGTGCCAGCAGCCCTTCGGTGGCAGGGGCGAGGAATGAGCAGTTCTTC.

The chain has TRBV25-1 and TRBJ2-1; 13 bases map to TRBD2. Trimming cost V 4 bases and J 7 bases; bases outside gene matches: 10. Germline CDR1 and CDR2: MGHDK and SYGVNS. This CDR3 contains 17 residues. CDR3 sequence: CASSGGTSGTVENEQFF. The CDR3, as DNA: TGTGCCAGCAGTGGCGGGACTAGCGGGACCGTCGAGAATGAGCAGTTCTTC.

This chain connects TRBV5-4 to TRBJ2-2, with D perhaps matching TRBD1 or TRBD2 (6 bases each). Germline V gives CDR1 SGHNT, CDR2 YYREEE (reference sequence). The CDR3 loop spans 16 amino acids. Trimming pared 4 bases from V and 0 bases from J, leaving 13 bases between. The CDR3: CASSPNGGPNTGELFF. DNA for the CDR3: TGTGCCAGCAGCCCCAACGGGGGCCCGAACACCGGGGAGCTGTTTTTT.

This chain joins TRBV7-9 and TRBJ1-2; D unclear. With 5 bases removed from V and 6 bases from J, the gap between germline ends came to 13 bases. The length of the CDR3 is 13 residues. Germline-derived CDR1 and CDR2 are SEHNR and FQNEAQ (reference sequence). The CDR3, as DNA: TGTGCCAGCAGCCCGGGCCTACCGAATGGCTACACCTTC. Protein: CASSPGLPNGYTF.

V and J are TRBV27 and TRBJ1-6; 11 nucleotides match TRBD1. This CDR3 has 16 residues. J lost 10 bases, V lost 0 bases, and 5 bases had no gene match. From germline, CDR1 is MNHEY and CDR2 SMNVEV (reference sequence). CDR3 bases: TGTGCCAGCAGTTTATCCGGACAGGGGGCTGGATCACCCCTCCACTTT. Its protein product is CASSLSGQGAGSPLHF.

V and J are TRBV6-5 and TRBJ2-1; 9 bases are a match to TRBD1. Germline-derived CDR1 and CDR2 are MNHEY and SVGAGI. The CDR3 runs to 14 residues. Losses at the gene ends were 2 bases for V and 9 bases for J; bases not matched to a gene: 5. The CDR3 loop is CASSYGGQGTEQFF. The DNA of the CDR3 is TGTGCCAGCAGTTACGGGGGACAGGGTACTGAGCAGTTCTTC.

The J gene is TRBJ2-1, the V gene TRBV2; possible D gene TRBD1, 5 bases. The CDR3 covers 12 residues. V dropped 5 bases and J dropped 9 bases, with 11 bases sitting between them. CDR1 and CDR2 from the germline V gene are SNHLY and FYNNEI. For the CDR3, the DNA is TGTGCCAGCAGTCCAGGGCCGGGTGAGCAGTTCTTC. The encoded protein is CASSPGPGEQFF.

This clonotype has a single count. This rearrangement joins TRBV7-9 to TRBJ2-5, with 9 bases identical to TRBD2. CDR1 is SEHNR and CDR2 is FQNEAQ in the germline V gene (reference sequence). The ends lost 2 bases at V and 1 base at J; junction bases unmatched: 2. This CDR3 has 15 residues. This CDR3 is CASSLQAGGQETQYF. CDR3 nucleotides: TGTGCCAGCAGCTTACAAGCGGGGGGCCAAGAGACCCAGTACTTC.

This clonotype was seen once. J is TRBJ1-2 and V is TRBV20-1; no definite D call. Germline CDR1 is DFQATT and CDR2 is SNEGSKA (reference sequence). This CDR3 contains 16 residues. V lost 0 bases and J lost 0, with 14 bases in between. The CDR3 sequence is CSARDKGSPSNYGYTF. The CDR3 region has the DNA TGCAGTGCTAGAGATAAGGGCAGCCCCTCTAACTATGGCTACACCTTC.

The V call is TRBV16, the J call TRBJ2-1, with D unresolved. Trimming shortened V by 0 bases and J by 8 bases, and 8 bases separated the two germline ends. Germline CDR1 KGHSY, CDR2 FQNENV. CDR3 length: 13 amino acids. The CDR3 reads CASSQSQADEQFF. Written as DNA, the CDR3 is TGTGCCAGCAGCCAATCTCAGGCGGATGAGCAGTTCTTC.

The chain carries TRBV6-5 and TRBJ2-3; D call uncertain. CDR1 and CDR2 from the germline V gene are MNHEY and SVGAGI. The CDR3 is 15 amino acids. The V gene lost 0 bases and the J gene lost 1 base, with 8 bases spanning the gap. DNA for the CDR3: TGTGCCAGCAGTTACTCGACGGTGGGCACAGATACGCAGTATTTT. Translating it yields CASSYSTVGTDTQYF.

V and J are TRBV7-9 and TRBJ2-1; possibly TRBD1 for D (5 bases). This CDR3 contains 15 residues. CDR1 and CDR2 (germline): SEHNR, FQNEAQ (reference sequence). The V gene lost 5 bases and the J gene lost 0 bases, with 11 bases spanning the gap. The CDR3: CASSHPRGSYNEQFF. The CDR3 nucleotides read TGTGCCAGCAGCCACCCAAGGGGCTCCTACAATGAGCAGTTCTTC.

The chain couples TRBV27 to TRBJ2-7, with D possibly TRBD2 on 5 matching bases. CDR1 and CDR2 from the germline V gene are MNHEY and SMNVEV (reference sequence). V lost 4 bases and J lost 2, with 12 bases in between. CDR3 length equals 14 residues. CDR3: CASSYAGETYEQYF. The CDR3 DNA reads as TGTGCCAGCAGTTATGCGGGTGAGACCTACGAGCAGTACTTC.

The CDR3, as DNA: TGCAGTGCCAATGGCCCCGGCTACGAGCAGTACTTC. Amino acids: CSANGPGYEQYF. The rearrangement links TRBV20-1 to TRBJ2-7; D is uncertain. In germline, CDR1 is DFQATT, CDR2 SNEGSKA (reference sequence). Trimming took 6 bases from V and 3 from J, leaving 12 bases between them. CDR3 length: 12 amino acids.

The chain has TRBV20-1 and TRBJ2-7; 8 nucleotides align to TRBD1. The ends lost 0 bases at V and 5 bases at J; junction bases unmatched: 9. Germline lookup yields CDR1 DFQATT and CDR2 SNEGSKA (reference sequence). The CDR3 loop spans 15 amino acids. The CDR3 DNA reads as TGCAGTGCTAGAGATGCGGACAGGGCAAGCGACGAGCAGTACTTC. Translating gives CSARDADRASDEQYF.

Only a few counts were recorded for this clonotype. This chain uses TRBV5-1 with TRBJ1-1, with a tentative D call TRBD1 (5 bases). V lost 0 bases and J lost 6, with 9 bases in between. CDR3 size: 13 residues. The germline gives CDR1 SGHRS, CDR2 YFSETQ. This CDR3 is CASSLAGGAEAFF. The CDR3 DNA reads TGCGCCAGCAGCTTGGCCGGGGGTGCTGAAGCTTTCTTT.

This clonotype was observed a few times. This chain uses TRBV12-3 or TRBV12-4 with TRBJ1-3; no clear D. With 5 bases removed from V and 8 bases from J, the gap between germline ends came to 4 bases. The CDR3 length is 10 residues. The CDR3, as DNA: TGTGCCAGCAGTGGCGACACCATATATTTT. Translated: CASSGDTIYF.

This clonotype has a handful of counts. This chain joins TRBV24-1 and TRBJ2-7, with TRBD2 as a possible D gene (5 bases). Trimming cost V 4 bases and J 2 bases, with 5 bases left between them. The CDR3 consists of 12 residues. Per germline, CDR1 KGHDR and CDR2 SFDVKD. The CDR3 region has the DNA TGTGCCACCAGTGAGGAGGCCTACGAGCAGTACTTC. As protein: CATSEEAYEQYF.

The chain joins TRBV21-1 to TRBJ2-5; TRBD2 is taken as the D call from the table, unchecked against the DNA. TRBV21-1 represents a pseudogene. The CDR3 extends over 14 amino acids. DNA for the CDR3: TGTGCCAGCAGTTCCGGGACTTCTCAAGAGACCCAGTACTTC. Protein sequence: CASSSGTSQETQYF.

V gene TRBV15 combines with J gene TRBJ2-1; D might be TRBD2 (7 bases). CDR1 LNHNV and CDR2 YYDKDF come from the germline V gene (reference sequence). The V end lost 1 base, the J end lost 3 bases, and 13 bases lay between the germline ends. This CDR3 has 16 residues. Here the CDR3 reads CATSRGGGGLYNEQFF. CDR3 nucleotides: TGTGCCACCAGCAGAGGAGGGGGGGGACTCTACAATGAGCAGTTCTTC.

The V call is TRBV7-2, the J call TRBJ2-7; D is possibly TRBD1 (5 bases). V was trimmed by 0 bases and J by 5 bases, leaving 11 bases between them. The CDR3 loop spans 14 amino acids. The germline gives CDR1 SGHTA, CDR2 FQGNSA. The CDR3, as DNA: TGTGCCAGCAGCTTAGCGCCCAAGACAGACGAGCAGTACTTC. Translated, it gives CASSLAPKTDEQYF.

J is TRBJ2-5 and V is TRBV5-4; 9 nucleotides line up with TRBD2. Germline-derived CDR1 and CDR2 are SGHNT and YYREEE (reference sequence). The V and J ends lost 6 bases and 2 bases, in that order; junction bases with no gene match: 8. This CDR3 contains 15 residues. CDR3 protein: CASTEGLAVQETQYF. CDR3 in DNA: TGTGCCAGCACGGAGGGACTAGCTGTACAAGAGACCCAGTACTTC.

The chain employs TRBV20-1 and TRBJ2-5; 8 nucleotides align to TRBD2. V lost 1 base and J lost 0; bases outside the gene matches: 1. The CDR3 totals 14 residues. The germline V gene encodes CDR1 DFQATT and CDR2 SNEGSKA (reference sequence). The CDR3 region is CSARAGGYQETQYF. The CDR3 nucleotides read TGCAGTGCTAGAGCGGGGGGGTACCAAGAGACCCAGTACTTC.

This chain uses TRBV29-1 with TRBJ2-7, with D perhaps being TRBD1 or TRBD2 (5 bases each). Trimming left V 0 bases short and J 3 bases short, with 12 bases between. This CDR3 comprises 14 residues. The germline CDR1 and CDR2 sequences are SQVTM and ANQGSEA. The CDR3 loop reads CSVEDRDRGYEQYF. CDR3 coding DNA: TGCAGCGTTGAAGATAGGGACCGGGGCTACGAGCAGTACTTC.

V gene TRBV5-6 combines with J gene TRBJ1-2; 7 nucleotides agree with TRBD1. Trimming at V came to 3 bases and at J to 6 bases, leaving 8 bases not matched to a gene. CDR1 SGHDT and CDR2 YYEEEE come from the germline V gene. The CDR3 covers 14 residues. The chain's CDR3 is CASSWGTAPNGYTF. CDR3 DNA: TGTGCCAGCAGCTGGGGGACAGCTCCCAATGGCTACACCTTC.

The gene calls are TRBV20-1 and TRBJ2-5; tentative D call: TRBD2 (5 bases). The V and J ends lost 0 bases and 4 bases respectively, with 18 bases between them. This CDR3 region has 16 residues. Looked up from germline, CDR1 is DFQATT and CDR2 is SNEGSKA (reference sequence). CDR3 coding DNA: TGCAGTGCTAGAGAAGAGACGGCGGGTCGGCCAGAGACCCAGTACTTC. Protein product: CSAREETAGRPETQYF.

This chain joins TRBV20-1 and TRBJ2-7, with D perhaps matching TRBD1 (5 bases). Trimming cost V 3 bases and J 2 bases, with 11 bases left between them. Looked up from germline, CDR1 is DFQATT and CDR2 is SNEGSKA (reference sequence). This CDR3 comprises 13 residues. For the CDR3, the DNA is TGCAGTGCTAGGAAGGGGCTCACCTACGAGCAGTACTTC. It is translated as CSARKGLTYEQYF.

CDR3 nucleotide sequence: TGTGCCAGCAGTTTCAGGGCCCCGCATTATGGCTACACCTTC. Protein product: CASSFRAPHYGYTF. This chain joins TRBV12-3 or TRBV12-4 and TRBJ1-2, with D tentatively TRBD1 (5 bases). CDR3 size: 14 residues. V dropped 3 bases and J dropped 5 bases, with 13 bases sitting between them.

The CDR3 bases are TGTGCCAGCATGGGGGCAGAGACCCAGTACTTC. Translating it yields CASMGAETQYF. This sequence joins TRBV2 and TRBJ2-5, with D maybe TRBD1 (6 bases). Looked up from germline, CDR1 is SNHLY and CDR2 is FYNNEI. V lost 7 bases to trimming and J lost 4 bases, with 7 bases between them. This CDR3 is built from 11 residues.

The V call is TRBV20-1, the J call TRBJ2-3; 7 bases are shared with TRBD1. The CDR3 covers 16 residues. Trimming at V came to 6 bases and at J to 3 bases, leaving 15 bases not matched to a gene. In germline, CDR1 is DFQATT, CDR2 SNEGSKA (reference sequence). DNA of the CDR3: TGCAGTGCCCCCCCTACGGGCAGGGGGATTACAGATACGCAGTATTTT. This gives the protein CSAPPTGRGITDTQYF.

The chain employs TRBV7-9 and TRBJ1-6; D unresolved. The CDR3 is made up of 15 amino acids. Trimming took 0 bases from V and 5 from J, leaving 8 bases between them. Germline V gene lookup returns CDR1 SEHNR and CDR2 FQNEAQ (reference sequence). The CDR3 protein is CASSLAPMNNSPLHF. The CDR3, as DNA: TGTGCCAGCAGCTTAGCCCCTATGAATAATTCACCCCTCCACTTT.